The rows below give T cell receptor beta chains drawn from one sample of a study of radiation and T cells in renal cell carcinoma. Measured with immunoSEQ multiplex PCR; TCRdb has only the in-frame clones, and not every one. The sample shows about 78,000 clones, 89% of them seen only once. This material consisted of blood, taken from a patient whose treatment included radiotherapy and nephrectomy. These receptors were taken from a woman in her 70s with renal cell carcinoma. Both conserved end residues are part of each CDR3. The order of the fields is J gene, V gene, CDR3 protein.

j_call: TRBJ1-1; v_call: TRBV5-1; cdr3_aa: CASSLGGGTEAFF
j_call: TRBJ2-1; v_call: TRBV4-1; cdr3_aa: CASSQDGSISYNEQFF
j_call: TRBJ1-2; v_call: TRBV19; cdr3_aa: CASSRKGQGVINYGYTF
j_call: TRBJ2-1; v_call: TRBV7-8; cdr3_aa: CASSLGRGSNLEQFF
j_call: TRBJ2-1; v_call: TRBV4-2; cdr3_aa: CASSQSGGQGNEQFF
j_call: TRBJ1-4; v_call: TRBV15; cdr3_aa: CATSRDLGEKLFF
j_call: TRBJ1-5; v_call: TRBV19; cdr3_aa: CASSPGQGFDQPQHF
j_call: TRBJ1-5; v_call: TRBV28; cdr3_aa: CASTVRENQPQHF
j_call: TRBJ2-5; v_call: TRBV7-2; cdr3_aa: CASSLRGGAQTQYF
j_call: TRBJ2-7; v_call: TRBV30; cdr3_aa: CAWSWHGSYEQYF
j_call: TRBJ1-1; v_call: TRBV27; cdr3_aa: CASTPRNSDTEAFF
j_call: TRBJ1-2; v_call: TRBV7-2; cdr3_aa: CASSPGTANYGYTF
j_call: TRBJ1-1; v_call: TRBV10-3; cdr3_aa: CAITSGAGLNTEAFF
j_call: TRBJ1-3; v_call: TRBV7-7; cdr3_aa: CASSLGSHSGNTIYF
j_call: TRBJ1-2; v_call: TRBV15; cdr3_aa: CATSRDRAGQGYGYTF
j_call: TRBJ1-6; v_call: TRBV15; cdr3_aa: CATSREVADSPLHF
j_call: TRBJ2-5; v_call: TRBV4-3; cdr3_aa: CASSQDLDLGETQYF
j_call: TRBJ2-3; v_call: TRBV11-3; cdr3_aa: CASSLDLRGTDTQYF
j_call: TRBJ2-3; v_call: TRBV27; cdr3_aa: CASSLLGQPLSTDTQYF
j_call: TRBJ2-2; v_call: TRBV5-6; cdr3_aa: CASSLVLQGTGELFF
j_call: TRBJ2-5; v_call: TRBV6-5; cdr3_aa: CASSYSPAGGSETQYF
j_call: TRBJ2-3; v_call: TRBV6-5; cdr3_aa: CASSYSTSWTDTQYF
j_call: TRBJ2-7; v_call: TRBV5-1; cdr3_aa: CASSLVAGPYEQYF
j_call: TRBJ2-3; v_call: TRBV11-3; cdr3_aa: CASSSSGTPDTQYF
j_call: TRBJ1-2; v_call: TRBV27; cdr3_aa: CASSLSGTNYGYTF
j_call: TRBJ1-1; v_call: TRBV5-1; cdr3_aa: CASSLGTGVPKTEAFF
j_call: TRBJ2-7; v_call: TRBV27; cdr3_aa: CASSPGTVFSYEQYF
j_call: TRBJ2-1; v_call: TRBV19; cdr3_aa: CASRFSGGGYEQFF
j_call: TRBJ1-2; v_call: TRBV5-1; cdr3_aa: CASSFGQTYGYTF
j_call: TRBJ1-2; v_call: TRBV14; cdr3_aa: CASSPRDSAFGYTF
j_call: TRBJ1-5; v_call: TRBV18; cdr3_aa: CASSRVRGTGDQPQHF